The next 8 T cell receptor beta chains were all read from a single sample in a study of blood T cell repertoires in COVID-19. Profiled with immunoSEQ multiplex PCR; TCRdb holds only in-frame clones, not every one. The sample includes over 150,000 clones, roughly 90% seen only once; the top ten take about 20%. Sequencing was carried out using peripheral blood. These receptors came from a man between 65 and 85 years old with active or convalescent COVID-19.

This clone was seen a single time. The V call is TRBV5-1, the J call TRBJ1-2; D is unresolved. Germline V CDR1 and CDR2: SGHRS, YFSETQ. Trimming cost V 6 bases and J 2 bases, with 8 bases left between them. CDR3 length equals 12 residues. The CDR3 DNA reads TGCGCCAGCATTGTACAGAACTATGGCTACACCTTC. Protein: CASIVQNYGYTF.

V gene TRBV28 combines with J gene TRBJ2-3; 11 bases match TRBD2. Germline V gene sequence: CDR1 MDHEN, CDR2 SYDVKM. The CDR3 has 15 amino acids. V shed 5 bases, J shed 3 bases, and the junction held 4 bases outside the gene matches. CDR3 in DNA: TGTGCCAGCAGTCCCCCTAGCGGGAGGACAGATACGCAGTATTTT. Protein sequence: CASSPPSGRTDTQYF.

The V and J genes are TRBV10-1 and TRBJ2-3; TRBD2 matches 7 bases. V shed 3 bases, J shed 5 bases, and the junction held 11 bases outside the gene matches. The germline gives CDR1 WNHNN, CDR2 SYGVQD (reference sequence). This CDR3 is built from 16 residues. The CDR3 loop is CASSDGRRGKGDTQYF. The CDR3 bases are TGCGCCAGCAGTGATGGTCGGCGGGGGAAGGGAGATACGCAGTATTTT.

This chain connects TRBV28 to TRBJ2-7, with 9 nucleotides matching TRBD1. CDR1 is MDHEN and CDR2 is SYDVKM in the germline V gene. The CDR3 contains 15 residues. V lost 5 bases and J lost 9; bases outside the gene matches: 14. CDR3 region: CASSVLGTGYTGQYF. CDR3 nucleotides: TGTGCCAGCAGTGTTCTCGGGACAGGGTATACCGGGCAGTACTTC.

This rearrangement joins TRBV7-8 to TRBJ1-4; D call uncertain. Trimming removed 5 bases at V and 8 bases at J, with 12 bases between. The CDR3 has 13 residues. Germline V gives CDR1 SGHVS, CDR2 FQNEAQ. CDR3 nucleotides: TGTGCCAGCAGCGGTCTATCGGGAGAAAAACTGTTTTTT. This sequence encodes CASSGLSGEKLFF.

This chain uses TRBV3-1 (or the pseudogene TRBV3-2) with TRBJ1-2; TRBD1 aligns across 9 bases. Germline V gives CDR1 LGHDT, CDR2 YNNKEL (reference sequence). This CDR3 comprises 14 residues. The V and J ends lost 2 bases and 6 bases, in that order; junction bases with no gene match: 4. The CDR3 sequence is CASSQLGQGNGYTF. CDR3 nucleotide sequence: TGTGCCAGCAGCCAACTTGGACAGGGGAATGGCTACACCTTC.

The chain joins TRBV29-1 to TRBJ2-1; 12 nucleotides align to TRBD2. Germline V gene data show CDR1 as SQVTM and CDR2 as ANQGSEA. V lost 7 bases to trimming and J lost 13 bases; unmatched junction nucleotides: 8. CDR3 length: 12 residues. CDR3 amino acids: CSGRLAGDQQFF. The CDR3 DNA reads as TGCAGCGGTAGACTAGCGGGAGATCAACAGTTCTTC.

The gene calls are TRBV7-2 and TRBJ1-4; 7 bases match TRBD1. V shed 3 bases and J 8 bases; nucleotides not matched to a gene: 0. The germline V gene has CDR1 SGHTA and CDR2 FQGNSA. The CDR3 length is 12 residues. CDR3 amino acids: CASSLDREKLFF. DNA for the CDR3: TGTGCCAGCAGCTTGGACAGGGAAAAACTGTTTTTT.